This T cell receptor beta chain is drawn from a study of CD8+ T cells in alopecia areata (dated by TCRdb to the late 2010s). Broadly, across the study: The treated patients, all with moderate-to-severe alopecia areata, were enrolled in an open-label pilot trial of oral tofacitinib given at 5 to 10 mg twice daily. Tofacitinib-treated patients had biopsies at baseline and at 4 and 24 weeks of treatment, with a later scalp biopsy in several patients. Tofacitinib was given for 6 to 18 months, followed by 6 months of follow-up off drug to assess delayed response and recurrence. TCRbeta CDR3 regions were amplified by immunoSEQ multiplex PCR using 35 Vbeta forward and 13 Jbeta reverse primers. Scalp tissue and sorted CD4+ and CD8+ peripheral blood T cells from patchy and totalis/universalis alopecia areata patients and from healthy controls were covered by human TCRbeta sequencing. RNA came from the PAXgene miRNA kit for fixed scalp, the miRNeasy kit for PBMCs, and the RNeasy kit for mouse skin. In both human patients and the C3H/HeJ mouse model, the study applied high-throughput TCRbeta sequencing to look at T cell clonal expansion in alopecia areata. Clonality in the scalp was compared among normal scalp (n=4), patchy alopecia areata scalp (n=8), and alopecia totalis/universalis scalp (n=8).

On this clone: It has no known antigen specificity. Base qualities are not provided; no much larger clone lies one nucleotide away.

On the study overall, not on this receptor specifically: Higher clonality and more expanded CD8+ clones were observed in lesional scalp than in normal scalp, particularly in alopecia totalis/universalis, a finding suggestive of antigenic drive. Compared with mice, TCR sequences shared between patients were less clear, possibly partly because of HLA diversity across the patient population. Unlike mouse skin, where gammadelta T cells dominate, normal human skin contains resident alphabeta T cells that get sequenced too, which complicates analysis of the scalp TCR repertoire.

From alopecia areata patients, peripheral blood was collected along with lesional scalp punch biopsies. Human scalp biopsies were fixed immediately in PAXgene tissue containers. Library prep was done by the immunoSEQ multiplex PCR assay. To provide template for TCR sequencing, every sample had RNA extracted and reverse transcribed into cDNA. SuperScript III was used for first-strand cDNA synthesis, primed with a 2:1 mix of oligo-dT and random hexamers. Amplification bias was assessed with a synthetic immune receptor repertoire, and residual bias was removed computationally. On the authors' methods: Raw reads were preprocessed to remove errors, and CDR3 was defined by IMGT conventions from the conserved cysteine to phenylalanine. Clonality was computed as 1 minus the Shannon entropy, with the entropy normalized by log2 of the number of productive unique TCRs. Scalp TCRbeta sequences were cross-referenced with sorted blood CD4 and CD8 repertoires so that the CD4 or CD8 identity of scalp clones could be inferred. TCRdb retrieved this table from immuneACCESS and kept in-frame rearrangements only. Not all clones are present; in checked studies, unresolved V genes account for under half, and no reason is known for the remainder. V and J calls plus clone size are reproduced from that table; the DNA served to infer D and trimming. Here the sample has 8,000 to 10,000 clones; 50% to 80% occur a single time. In total, the top ten clones hold over 12% of the sample.

Inclusive of the bounding cysteine and phenylalanine, the CDR3 is 14 residues long. Only the CDR3 part of the read is kept: 42 bases, read in frame from the first base. V is clipped by 2 bases and J by 7 bases, and the sequence between their germline boundaries is 12 bases long. Per the germline V gene, SGHTA is the CDR1 and FQGNSA is the CDR2. The receptor's source is a human donor with alopecia areata. This sequence uses TRBV7-2 and TRBJ2-1; matching of 7 bases hints at TRBD2 as the D gene. The source material was skin. The CDR3 protein: CASSLRGARNEQFF. The sequenced DNA: TGTGCCAGCAGCTTACGGGGGGCGCGGAATGAGCAGTTCTTC.